The 25 T cell receptor beta chains below all came from one sample that was sequenced in a study of response to subunit inactivated influenza vaccine. MiXCR, run by TCRdb on the RT-PCR reads, gives a single entry per CDR3 protein. The sample has around 520,000 distinct CDR3 sequences, roughly 23% seen once. Sequences were derived from CD4+ T cells sorted from PBMCs, sampled around 5 days after vaccination. These receptor sequences come from a man aged 50-59 years who received an inactivated influenza vaccine.

This clonotype was detected only a few times. The CDR3 is CASRPENYGYTF. The CDR3 DNA follows: TGCGCCAGCAGGCCAGAGAACTATGGCTACACCTTC. The chain links TRBV5-1 to TRBJ1-2, with D unclear. The CDR3 is 12 residues long. Germline assignment: CDR1 SGHRS and CDR2 YFSETQ. V lost 5 bases to trimming and J lost 2 bases, with 7 bases between them.

The CDR3 DNA reads as TGCAGTTTCGGGTCCCGGGACAGGGGGGAAGGGCCCCAGCATTTT. It is translated as CSFGSRDRGEGPQHF. The V call is TRBV29-1, the J call TRBJ1-5, with TRBD1 matching over 11 bases. There are 15 residues in the CDR3. CDR1 is SQVTM and CDR2 is ANQGSEA in the germline V gene.

This clonotype was seen a few times. The chain combines TRBV7-9 with TRBJ2-3; D is unresolved. The CDR3 sequence is 10 residues long. V lost 5 bases to trimming and J lost 8 bases, with 5 bases between them. Germline loops: CDR1 SEHNR, CDR2 FQNEAQ (reference sequence). CDR3 nucleotide sequence: TGTGCCAGCAGCATCGGTACGCAGTATTTT. Translated: CASSIGTQYF.

This clonotype was detected only a few times. The CDR3 loop is CASSPAFSRFYTDTQYF. CDR3 coding DNA: TGCGCCAGCAGCCCCGCTTTCTCCAGGTTTTACACAGATACGCAGTATTTT. The rearrangement joins TRBV5-1 to TRBJ2-3; no reliable D call. Trimming pared 4 bases from V and 2 bases from J, leaving 20 bases between. The CDR3 spans 17 residues. Germline V gene data show CDR1 as SGHRS and CDR2 as YFSETQ.

There are a few counts of this clonotype. J is TRBJ2-7 and V is TRBV3-1, with 8 bases fitting TRBD1. The V gene end was trimmed by 4 bases and the J gene end by 0 bases; junction bases not matched to a gene: 5. CDR1 and CDR2 (germline): LGHDT, YNNKEL (reference sequence). The CDR3 covers 15 residues. The CDR3 DNA is TGTGCCAGCAGCCCGCGACAGGGGAACTCCTACGAGCAGTACTTC. Encoded protein: CASSPRQGNSYEQYF.

V gene TRBV5-1 combines with J gene TRBJ1-2, with D unresolved. This CDR3 has 15 amino acids. V lost 5 bases to trimming and J lost 1 base, with 15 bases between them. Germline V gene lookup returns CDR1 SGHRS and CDR2 YFSETQ. CDR3 nucleotides: TGCGCCAGCAGATCGAGCCTGGCTGGTAACTATGGCTACACCTTC. As protein: CASRSSLAGNYGYTF.

The rearrangement links TRBV20-1 to TRBJ2-3; D might be TRBD1 or TRBD2, each matching 6 bases. This CDR3 has 15 amino acids. Trimming took off 6 bases at V and 2 bases at J, with 18 bases between the two ends. Germline loops: CDR1 DFQATT, CDR2 SNEGSKA (reference sequence). In DNA form, the CDR3 reads TGCAGTGCCCCTGGCGGGACAAGAGCCACAGATACGCAGTATTTT. It is translated as CSAPGGTRATDTQYF.

The V gene is TRBV20-1, the J gene TRBJ2-2, with TRBD2 identical over 15 bases. The ends lost 3 bases at V and 3 bases at J; junction bases unmatched: 5. Germline CDR1 DFQATT, CDR2 SNEGSKA (reference sequence). The CDR3 runs 17 residues. The CDR3 DNA follows: TGCAGTGCTAGCGGGACTAGCGGGGGGTACTACACCGGGGAGCTGTTTTTT. It is translated as CSASGTSGGYYTGELFF.

Comment on this clonotype: No conserved phenylalanine or tryptophan is present at the end of the CDR3, so a read error is the likely explanation. The DNA is omitted, as the CDR3 cannot be located on it reliably, and the CDR3 follows TCRdb's listing. The chain couples TRBV6-2 or TRBV6-3 to TRBJ1-1; the listed D gene, TRBD1, was not tested against the DNA. With termini counted, the CDR3 has 19 amino acids. Germline loops: CDR1 MNHEY, CDR2 SVGEGT. The CDR3 here is CASSYGEGLGALHFQSGTA.

The CDR3 sequence is CASSLELVLNTGELFF. The CDR3, as DNA: TGTGCCAGCAGCTTAGAACTGGTATTGAACACCGGGGAGCTGTTTTTT. The chain is built from TRBV7-8 and TRBJ2-2; D gene unclear. The V end lost 1 base, the J end lost 1 base, and 10 bases lay between the germline ends. The CDR3 runs 16 residues. Per germline, CDR1 SGHVS and CDR2 FQNEAQ.

This chain uses TRBV10-1 with TRBJ2-3, with TRBD1 identical over 8 bases. Germline loops: CDR1 WNHNN, CDR2 SYGVQD (reference sequence). V dropped 0 bases and J dropped 3; count of bases not matched to a gene: 8. The CDR3 runs 17 residues. The CDR3 here is CASSESRGQGFTDTQYF. In DNA, the CDR3 is TGCGCCAGCAGTGAGTCTCGAGGACAGGGCTTTACAGATACGCAGTATTTT.

This clonotype was observed many times. The CDR3 nucleotides are TGTGCCAGCAGCGCTCAGGATGAGCAGTTCTTC. Its translation is CASSAQDEQFF. J is TRBJ2-1 and V is TRBV9; unclear D gene. The ends were cut back, 3 bases at V and 8 bases at J, with 6 bases in the middle. Germline V gene lookup returns CDR1 SGDLS and CDR2 YYNGEE. The CDR3 totals 11 residues. Looking up the rest from reference TRBV9 and TRBJ2-1 gives the full variable domain: DSGVTQTPKHLITATGQRVTLRCSPRSGDLSVYWYQQSLDQGLQFLIQYYNGEERAKGNILERFSAQQFPDLHSELNLSSLELGDSALYFCASSAQDEQFFGPGTRLTVL.

The chain links TRBV6-1 to TRBJ2-2; TRBD1 aligns across 8 bases. CDR3 length equals 15 residues. The V gene end was trimmed by 8 bases and the J gene end by 2 bases; junction bases not matched to a gene: 7. Germline V gene sequence: CDR1 MNHNS, CDR2 SASEGT. The DNA of the CDR3 is TGTGCCAGCGAAGGGACAGGATATAACACCGGGGAGCTGTTTTTT. Its translation is CASEGTGYNTGELFF.

The chain uses TRBV7-9 and TRBJ2-5, with a tentative D call TRBD2 (5 bases). The CDR3 runs to 14 residues. The V gene lost 4 bases and the J gene lost 4 bases, with 13 bases spanning the gap. CDR1 is SEHNR, CDR2 FQNEAQ, per germline (reference sequence). The CDR3 loop reads CASSSHLRVETQYF. In DNA, the CDR3 is TGTGCCAGCAGCTCGCATTTGCGGGTAGAGACCCAGTACTTC. Full variable domain (outside the CDR3, taken from reference TRBV7-9 and TRBJ2-5): DTGVSQNPRHKITKRGQNVTFRCDPISEHNRLYWYRQTLGQGPEFLTYFQNEAQLEKSRLLSDRFSAERPKGSFSTLEIQRTEQGDSAMYLCASSSHLRVETQYFGPGTRLLVL.

The chain has TRBV12-3 or TRBV12-4 and TRBJ1-3; D ambiguous. The CDR3 has 13 amino acids. Trimming removed 6 bases at V and 2 bases at J, with 8 bases between. The CDR3 nucleotides read TGTGCCAGCAGGTCGGTGGCTGGAAACACCATATATTTT. This translates into CASRSVAGNTIYF.

This clonotype occurred many times. The chain employs TRBV9 and TRBJ2-7; 14 nucleotides align to TRBD2. With 2 bases clipped from V and 4 bases from J, the junction kept 2 bases outside the gene matches. The CDR3 contains 15 residues. Germline CDR1 reads SGDLS; CDR2 reads YYNGEE. Here the CDR3 DNA reads TGTGCCAGCAGCGTTGGGACTAGCGGGAGTTACGAGCAGTACTTC. Translation gives CASSVGTSGSYEQYF.

This sequence joins TRBV19 and TRBJ2-7; the match to TRBD2 covers 8 bases. Germline V gives CDR1 LNHDA, CDR2 SQIVND (reference sequence). The J segment lost 4 bases and the V segment lost 4 bases, leaving 3 bases of the junction unmatched. The CDR3 spans 13 residues. The CDR3 protein is CASSKRETYEQYF. As DNA, the CDR3 is TGTGCCAGTAGTAAGCGGGAGACTTACGAGCAGTACTTC. The complete variable domain, with remaining parts taken from reference TRBV19 and TRBJ2-7, reads DGGITQSPKYLFRKEGQNVTLSCEQNLNHDAMYWYRQDPGQGLRLIYYSQIVNDFQKGDIAEGYSVSREKKESFPLTVTSAQKNPTAFYLCASSKRETYEQYFGPGTRLTVT.

The chain employs TRBV28 and TRBJ2-7; D is possibly TRBD1 (6 bases). With 2 bases removed from V and 5 bases from J, the gap between germline ends came to 13 bases. Germline V gene sequence: CDR1 MDHEN, CDR2 SYDVKM. The CDR3 consists of 14 residues. CDR3 sequence (DNA): TGTGCCAGCAGTTTAGAGCAGGGGATCCACGAGCAGTACTTC. Translating it yields CASSLEQGIHEQYF.

This clonotype was counted between two and nine times. This rearrangement joins TRBV24-1 to TRBJ2-1; D gene unclear. Trimming removed 1 base at V and 0 bases at J, with 6 bases between. The length of the CDR3 is 15 residues. Germline lookup yields CDR1 KGHDR and CDR2 SFDVKD. The DNA for the CDR3 is TGTGCCACCAGTGATTTTAGGAGCTCCTACAATGAGCAGTTCTTC. Protein: CATSDFRSSYNEQFF.

The chain employs TRBV3-1 and TRBJ2-7; no firm D call. The CDR3 sequence is 14 residues long. Germline CDR1 reads LGHDT; CDR2 reads YNNKEL (reference sequence). V was trimmed by 4 bases and J by 2 bases, leaving 12 bases between them. The CDR3 DNA sequence: TGTGCCAGCAGCCGATTGGGATCTACCTACGAGCAGTACTTC. It codes for CASSRLGSTYEQYF.

This clonotype has only a few counts. V and J are TRBV20-1 and TRBJ2-5, with 13 bases aligning to TRBD2. The CDR3 has 16 residues. Trimming cost V 5 bases and J 1 base; bases outside gene matches: 7. CDR1 is DFQATT and CDR2 is SNEGSKA in the germline V gene (reference sequence). CDR3 bases: TGCAGTGCTGACCCCGGACTAGCGGGGGCCCAAGAGACCCAGTACTTC. Its protein product is CSADPGLAGAQETQYF.

There are a few counts of this clonotype. This rearrangement joins TRBV7-8 to TRBJ2-3; D gene ambiguous. This CDR3 comprises 13 residues. V lost 3 bases, J lost 6 bases, and 10 bases lay in between. Germline CDR1 and CDR2: SGHVS and FQNEAQ. The CDR3: CASSFDQVDTQYF. DNA for the CDR3: TGTGCCAGCAGCTTCGATCAAGTGGATACGCAGTATTTT. Supplemented by reference TRBV7-8 and TRBJ2-3, the full variable domain reads GAGVSQSPRYKVAKRGQDVALRCDPISGHVSLFWYQQALGQGPEFLTYFQNEAQLDKSGLPSDRFFAERPEGSVSTLKIQRTQQEDSAVYLCASSFDQVDTQYFGPGTRLTVL.

The V gene is TRBV20-1, the J gene TRBJ2-7; TRBD1 matches at 7 bases. J was trimmed by 2 bases and V by 6 bases; bases with no gene match: 10. This CDR3 region has 14 residues. The germline CDR1 and CDR2 sequences are DFQATT and SNEGSKA (reference sequence). The chain's CDR3 is CSALTGEKAYEQYF. CDR3 in DNA: TGCAGTGCGCTAACAGGGGAAAAAGCCTACGAGCAGTACTTC.

The chain employs TRBV20-1 and TRBJ2-2, with TRBD2 as a possible D gene (6 bases). V was shortened by 0 bases and J by 2 bases, with 10 bases between the two germline ends. The CDR3 length is 15 residues. Germline CDR1 reads DFQATT; CDR2 reads SNEGSKA (reference sequence). CDR3 bases: TGCAGTGCTAGAGAGCGGGGCATAAACACCGGGGAGCTGTTTTTT. The encoded protein is CSARERGINTGELFF.

This clonotype showed up just a few times. This chain uses TRBV6-6 with TRBJ2-2, with a possible D match to TRBD1 (6 bases). CDR1 and CDR2 from the germline V gene are MNHNY and SVGAGI (reference sequence). V lost 8 bases, J lost 3 bases, and 10 bases lay in between. The CDR3 runs to 13 residues. CDR3 amino acids: CASGDTYTGELFF. CDR3 DNA sequence: TGTGCCAGCGGGGACACGTACACCGGGGAGCTGTTTTTT.